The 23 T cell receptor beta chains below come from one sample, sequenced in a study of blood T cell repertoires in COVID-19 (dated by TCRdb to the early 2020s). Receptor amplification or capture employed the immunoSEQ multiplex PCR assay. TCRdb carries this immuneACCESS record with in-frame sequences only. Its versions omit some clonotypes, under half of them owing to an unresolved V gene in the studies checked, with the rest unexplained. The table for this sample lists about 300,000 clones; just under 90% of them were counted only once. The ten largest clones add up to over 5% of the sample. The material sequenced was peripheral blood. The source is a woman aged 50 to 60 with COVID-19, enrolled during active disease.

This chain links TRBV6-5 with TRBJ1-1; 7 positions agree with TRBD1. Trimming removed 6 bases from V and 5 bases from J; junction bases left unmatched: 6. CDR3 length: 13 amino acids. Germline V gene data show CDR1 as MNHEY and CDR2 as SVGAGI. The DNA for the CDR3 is TGTGCCAGCAGACTCACAGGGGCTACTGAAGCTTTCTTT. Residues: CASRLTGATEAFF.

CDR3 sequence (DNA): TGTGCCAGCAGCGCTCAGGGTGTAGAGACCCAGTACTTC. Its translation is CASSAQGVETQYF. This chain links TRBV11-1 with TRBJ2-5, with D possibly TRBD1 on 5 matching bases. The germline V gene encodes CDR1 SGHAT and CDR2 FQDESV (reference sequence). CDR3 size: 13 residues. The V end lost 5 bases, the J end lost 4 bases, and 11 bases lay between the germline ends.

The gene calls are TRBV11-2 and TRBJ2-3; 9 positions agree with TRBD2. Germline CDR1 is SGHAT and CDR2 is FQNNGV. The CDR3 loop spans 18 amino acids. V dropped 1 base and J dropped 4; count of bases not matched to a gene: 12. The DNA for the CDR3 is TGTGCCAGCAGCTTAGCTGTGGCGGGAGGGCTTGTCGCAGATACGCAGTATTTT. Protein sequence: CASSLAVAGGLVADTQYF.

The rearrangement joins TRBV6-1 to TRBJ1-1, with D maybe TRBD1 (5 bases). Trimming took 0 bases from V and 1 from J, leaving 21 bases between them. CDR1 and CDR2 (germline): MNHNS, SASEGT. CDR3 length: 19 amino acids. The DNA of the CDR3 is TGTGCCAGCAGTGAAGCGCTTCTATTCGGGGGTCAAGAGAACACTGAAGCTTTCTTT. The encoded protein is CASSEALLFGGQENTEAFF.

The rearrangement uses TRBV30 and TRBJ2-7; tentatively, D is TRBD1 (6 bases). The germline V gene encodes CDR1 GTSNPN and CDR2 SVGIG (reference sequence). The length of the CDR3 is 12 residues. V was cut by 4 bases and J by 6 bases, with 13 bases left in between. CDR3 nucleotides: TGTGCCTGGACCAGGGGCGAGGGCGAGCAGTACTTC. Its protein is CAWTRGEGEQYF.

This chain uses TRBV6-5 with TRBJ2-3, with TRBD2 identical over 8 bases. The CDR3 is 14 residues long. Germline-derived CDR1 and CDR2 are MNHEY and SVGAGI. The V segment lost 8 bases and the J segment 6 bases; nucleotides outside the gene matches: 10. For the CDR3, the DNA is TGTGCCAGCGGGGAGAGGCGGGGGGTGGATACGCAGTATTTT. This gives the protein CASGERRGVDTQYF.

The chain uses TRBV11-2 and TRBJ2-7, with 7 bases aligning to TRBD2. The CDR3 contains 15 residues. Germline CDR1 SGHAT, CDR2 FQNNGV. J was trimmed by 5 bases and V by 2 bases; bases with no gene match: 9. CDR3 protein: CASSLYRGRGNEQYF. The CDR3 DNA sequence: TGTGCCAGCAGCTTATATCGCGGGAGAGGAAACGAGCAGTACTTC.

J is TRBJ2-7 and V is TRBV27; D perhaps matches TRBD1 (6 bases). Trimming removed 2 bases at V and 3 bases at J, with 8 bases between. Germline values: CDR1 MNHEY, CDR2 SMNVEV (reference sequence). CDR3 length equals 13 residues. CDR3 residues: CASSLGQIYEQYF. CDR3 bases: TGTGCCAGCAGTTTAGGACAGATCTACGAGCAGTACTTC.

CDR3 sequence: CASSVGTSGYQYQETQYF. The DNA for the CDR3 is TGTGCCAGCAGCGTAGGAACTAGCGGGTACCAGTACCAAGAGACCCAGTACTTC. The V and J genes are TRBV9 and TRBJ2-5, with 9 bases identical to TRBD2. This CDR3 has 18 residues. Germline CDR1 SGDLS, CDR2 YYNGEE. J gave up 0 bases and V 0 bases, and 9 bases lay outside the gene matches.

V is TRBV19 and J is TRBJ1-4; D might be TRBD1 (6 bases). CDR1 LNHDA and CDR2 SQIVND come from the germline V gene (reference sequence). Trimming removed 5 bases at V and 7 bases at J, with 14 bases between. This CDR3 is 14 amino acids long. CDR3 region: CASSPDRRREKLFF. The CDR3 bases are TGTGCCAGTAGTCCAGACAGGAGGCGTGAAAAACTGTTTTTT.

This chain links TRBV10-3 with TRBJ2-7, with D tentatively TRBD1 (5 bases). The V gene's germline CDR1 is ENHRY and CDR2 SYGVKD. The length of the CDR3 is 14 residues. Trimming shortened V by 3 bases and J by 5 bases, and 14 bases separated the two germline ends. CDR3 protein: CAISDWPLGDEQYF. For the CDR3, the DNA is TGTGCCATCAGTGATTGGCCTTTAGGGGACGAGCAGTACTTC.

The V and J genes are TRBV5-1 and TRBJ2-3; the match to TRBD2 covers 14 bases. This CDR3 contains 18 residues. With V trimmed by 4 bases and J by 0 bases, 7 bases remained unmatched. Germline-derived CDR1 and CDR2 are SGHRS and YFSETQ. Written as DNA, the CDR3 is TGCGCCAGCAGCCCCGGACTAGCGGGGGGACCTAGCACAGATACGCAGTATTTT. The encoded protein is CASSPGLAGGPSTDTQYF.

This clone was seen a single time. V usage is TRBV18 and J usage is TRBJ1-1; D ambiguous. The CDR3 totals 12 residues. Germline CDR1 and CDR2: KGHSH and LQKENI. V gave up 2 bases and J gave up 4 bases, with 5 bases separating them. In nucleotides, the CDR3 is TGTGCCAGCTCACCAGAGGCCACTGAAGCTTTCTTT. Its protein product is CASSPEATEAFF.

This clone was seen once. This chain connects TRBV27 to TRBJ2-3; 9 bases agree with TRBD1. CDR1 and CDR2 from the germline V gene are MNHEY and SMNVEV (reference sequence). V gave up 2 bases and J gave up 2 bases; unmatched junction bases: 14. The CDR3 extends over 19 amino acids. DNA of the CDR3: TGTGCCAGCAGTTTAGACGGACAGGGGTGGAGTGGATCCACAGATACGCAGTATTTT. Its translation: CASSLDGQGWSGSTDTQYF.

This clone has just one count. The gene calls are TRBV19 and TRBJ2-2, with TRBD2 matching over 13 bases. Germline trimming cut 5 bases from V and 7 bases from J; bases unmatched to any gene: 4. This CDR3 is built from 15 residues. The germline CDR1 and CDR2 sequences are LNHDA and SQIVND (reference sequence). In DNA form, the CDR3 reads TGTGCCAGTAGTGTCCGACTAGCGGGAGGCGGGGAGCTGTTTTTT. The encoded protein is CASSVRLAGGGELFF. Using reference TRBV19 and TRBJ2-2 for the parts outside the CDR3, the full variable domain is DGGITQSPKYLFRKEGQNVTLSCEQNLNHDAMYWYRQDPGQGLRLIYYSQIVNDFQKGDIAEGYSVSREKKESFPLTVTSAQKNPTAFYLCASSVRLAGGGELFFGEGSRLTVL.

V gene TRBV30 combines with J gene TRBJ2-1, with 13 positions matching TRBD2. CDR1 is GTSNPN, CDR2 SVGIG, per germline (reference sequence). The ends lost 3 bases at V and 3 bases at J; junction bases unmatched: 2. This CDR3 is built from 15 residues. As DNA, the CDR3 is TGTGCCTGGAGAGGGACTAGCGGGAACTACAATGAGCAGTTCTTC. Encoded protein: CAWRGTSGNYNEQFF.

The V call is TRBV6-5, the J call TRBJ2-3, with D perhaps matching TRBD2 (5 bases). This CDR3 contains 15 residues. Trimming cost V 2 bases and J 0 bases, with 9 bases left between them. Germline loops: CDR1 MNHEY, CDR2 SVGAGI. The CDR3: CASSYARTSTDTQYF. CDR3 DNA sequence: TGTGCCAGCAGTTACGCGCGGACTAGCACAGATACGCAGTATTTT.

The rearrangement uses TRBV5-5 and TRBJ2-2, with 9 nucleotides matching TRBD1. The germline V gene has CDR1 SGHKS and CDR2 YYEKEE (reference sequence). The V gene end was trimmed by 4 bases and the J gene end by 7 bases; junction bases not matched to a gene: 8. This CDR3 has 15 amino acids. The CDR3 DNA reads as TGTGCCAGCAGCCTTAGGACAGGGGCGGGCGGGGAGCTGTTTTTT. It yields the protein CASSLRTGAGGELFF.

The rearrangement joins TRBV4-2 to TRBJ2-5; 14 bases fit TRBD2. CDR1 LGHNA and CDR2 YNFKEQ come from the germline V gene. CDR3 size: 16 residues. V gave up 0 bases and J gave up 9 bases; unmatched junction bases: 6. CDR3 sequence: CASSQEIPGLAGAQYF. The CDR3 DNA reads TGTGCCAGCAGCCAAGAGATACCGGGACTAGCGGGAGCCCAGTACTTC.

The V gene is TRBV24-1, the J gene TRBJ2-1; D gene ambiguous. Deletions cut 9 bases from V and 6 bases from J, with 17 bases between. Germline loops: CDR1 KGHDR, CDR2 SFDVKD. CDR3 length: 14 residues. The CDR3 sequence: CATSQAGPLNEQFF. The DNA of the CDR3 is TGTGCCACCTCTCAGGCAGGCCCCCTCAATGAGCAGTTCTTC.

CDR3 region: CASCRTGDNSPLHF. The CDR3 DNA reads as TGCGCCAGCTGCCGGACAGGGGATAATTCACCCCTCCACTTT. The chain is built from TRBV5-1 and TRBJ1-6, with 9 bases aligning to TRBD1. The V gene end was trimmed by 7 bases and the J gene end by 5 bases; junction bases not matched to a gene: 4. Germline values: CDR1 SGHRS, CDR2 YFSETQ. The CDR3 length is 14 residues. Using reference TRBV5-1 and TRBJ1-6 for the parts outside the CDR3, the full variable domain is KAGVTQTPRYLIKTRGQQVTLSCSPISGHRSVSWYQQTPGQGLQFLFEYFSETQRNKGNFPGRFSGRQFSNSRSEMNVSTLELGDSALYLCASCRTGDNSPLHFGNGTRLTVT.

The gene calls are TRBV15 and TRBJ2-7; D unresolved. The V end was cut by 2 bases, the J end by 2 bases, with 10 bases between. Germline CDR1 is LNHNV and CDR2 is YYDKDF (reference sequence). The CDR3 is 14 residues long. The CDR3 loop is CATSRISSPYEQYF. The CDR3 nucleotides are TGTGCCACCAGCAGAATTAGCAGTCCCTACGAGCAGTACTTC.

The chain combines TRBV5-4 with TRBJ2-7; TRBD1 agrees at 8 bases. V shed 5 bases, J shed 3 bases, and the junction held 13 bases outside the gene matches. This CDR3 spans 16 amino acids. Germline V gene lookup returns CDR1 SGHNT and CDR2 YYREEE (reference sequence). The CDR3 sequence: CASRHSTGTGFYEQYF. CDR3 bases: TGTGCCAGCAGGCACTCCACCGGGACAGGATTCTACGAGCAGTACTTC.